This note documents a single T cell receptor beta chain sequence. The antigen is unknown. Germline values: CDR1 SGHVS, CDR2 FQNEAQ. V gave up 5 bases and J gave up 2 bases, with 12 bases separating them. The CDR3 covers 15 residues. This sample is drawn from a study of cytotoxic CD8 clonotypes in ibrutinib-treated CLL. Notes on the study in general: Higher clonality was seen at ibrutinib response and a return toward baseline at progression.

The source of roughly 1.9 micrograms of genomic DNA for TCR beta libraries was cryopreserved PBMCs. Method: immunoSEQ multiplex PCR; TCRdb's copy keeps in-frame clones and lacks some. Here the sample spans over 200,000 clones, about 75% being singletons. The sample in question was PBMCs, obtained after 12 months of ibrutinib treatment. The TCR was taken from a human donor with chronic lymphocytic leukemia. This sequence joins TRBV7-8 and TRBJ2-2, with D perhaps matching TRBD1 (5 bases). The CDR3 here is CASSLVGLNTGELFF. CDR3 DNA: TGTGCCAGCAGCCTAGTGGGGCTAAACACCGGGGAGCTGTTTTTT.